This TCR beta chain was obtained from a study of T cell repertoires in aging, cancer and after chemotherapy. This clonotype has only a few counts. Amplification of TCR beta used genomic DNA extracted from peripheral blood. CDR3 length: 13 amino acids. Trimming left V 2 bases short and J 7 bases short, with 11 bases between. The V gene's germline CDR1 is MNHEY and CDR2 SMNVEV (reference sequence). A mixed TRB-A/B primer pool amplified rearranged TRB by multiplex touch-down PCR. MiXCR, applied by TCRdb to the multiplex PCR reads, yields one record per CDR3 protein. This repertoire shows approximately 20,000 distinct CDR3 sequences, around 38% found once; its top ten account for 17%.

The clonotype comes from a human donor with a solid tumor. Input material: blood. The J gene is TRBJ2-5, the V gene TRBV27; D remains ambiguous. Written as DNA, the CDR3 is TGTGCCAGCAGTTTAGGGCCAGTAGCGACCCAGTACTTC. This gives the protein CASSLGPVATQYF.